This T cell receptor (beta chain) was sequenced in a study of OX40 agonist ivuxolimab in advanced cancers. The assay was immunoSEQ multiplex PCR, and TCRdb's table has in-frame clones only and misses some. The table lists roughly 15,000 clones, approximately 70% of them singletons. This CDR3 is 13 amino acids long. With 4 bases removed from V and 3 bases from J, the gap between germline ends came to 10 bases. Germline V CDR1 and CDR2: SGHTS, YDEGEE. The rearrangement joins TRBV5-8 to TRBJ1-2; no clear D. The starting material was CD4+ or CD8+ T cells sorted from blood, obtained in a trial of the OX40 agonist ivuxolimab. The sequence came from an adult with an advanced solid tumor such as melanoma, head and neck, liver or kidney cancer. CDR3 in DNA: TGTGCCAGCAGCCCGGACGGAGACTATGGCTACACCTTC. Protein: CASSPDGDYGYTF.